A single sample is the source of the 25 T cell receptor beta chains below, sequenced in a study of T cell responses to AZD1222 COVID-19 vaccine. Sequencing was performed with immunoSEQ multiplex PCR; in TCRdb, only in-frame clones are kept and a portion is missing. This table has about 150,000 clones, around 85% appearing once. The sample here was peripheral blood, taken 28 days after the second AZD1222 dose. All receptors come from an adult who received the AZD1222 COVID-19 vaccine.

The J gene is TRBJ2-5, the V gene TRBV2; 9 nucleotides match TRBD1. Germline V gives CDR1 SNHLY, CDR2 FYNNEI. The CDR3 spans 15 residues. The V gene end was trimmed by 2 bases and the J gene end by 6 bases; junction bases not matched to a gene: 7. The CDR3 is CASSELGQGLQTQYF. CDR3 bases: TGTGCCAGCAGTGAACTGGGACAGGGCTTGCAGACCCAGTACTTC.

Regarding this clone: Distinct nucleotide sequences in the sample also encode this CDR3. The chain couples TRBV5-1 to TRBJ1-4; D not resolved. V was pared by 2 bases and J by 4 bases, with 0 bases between. Germline V gene sequence: CDR1 SGHRS, CDR2 YFSETQ. The CDR3 length is 11 residues. CDR3 in amino acids: CASSFNEKLFF. The CDR3 DNA reads as TGCGCCAGCAGCTTTAATGAAAAACTGTTTTTT.

The CDR3 DNA reads as TGTGCCAGCTCCCGGGGAGCTTCCTACAATGAGCAGTTCTTC. It specifies CASSRGASYNEQFF. V is TRBV18 and J is TRBJ2-1, with D possibly being TRBD2 (5 bases). Germline CDR1 and CDR2: KGHSH and LQKENI. This CDR3 spans 14 amino acids. Trimming left V 6 bases short and J 1 base short, with 10 bases between.

The chain is built from TRBV5-1 and TRBJ2-2, with D perhaps TRBD1 (6 bases). The ends were cut back, 0 bases at V and 0 bases at J, with 9 bases in the middle. The CDR3 is 16 residues long. Germline V gene data show CDR1 as SGHRS and CDR2 as YFSETQ. The CDR3 DNA follows: TGCGCCAGCAGCTTGGTGGGGGCGACGAACACCGGGGAGCTGTTTTTT. This translates into CASSLVGATNTGELFF.

This sequence joins TRBV5-4 and TRBJ2-6, with TRBD2 matching 7 bases. The germline gives CDR1 SGHNT, CDR2 YYREEE (reference sequence). After removal of 3 bases from V and 2 bases from J, the junction contained 5 bases not matched to a gene. The CDR3 runs to 16 residues. The chain's CDR3 is CASSWGGSTGANVLTF. CDR3 bases: TGTGCCAGCAGCTGGGGGGGGAGCACTGGGGCCAACGTCCTGACTTTC.

This clone was detected only once. In DNA, the CDR3 is TGTGCCAGCAGCTTTGACAGGGGACTGATCGGGGAGCTGTTTTTT. Amino acid sequence: CASSFDRGLIGELFF. The chain has TRBV7-9 and TRBJ2-2; 8 nucleotides match TRBD1. This CDR3 spans 15 amino acids. Germline loops: CDR1 SEHNR, CDR2 FQNEAQ (reference sequence). V lost 3 bases to trimming and J lost 7 bases; unmatched junction nucleotides: 7.

J is TRBJ1-1 and V is TRBV5-4, with unresolved D. Trimming left V 3 bases short and J 3 bases short, with 9 bases between. CDR1 is SGHNT and CDR2 is YYREEE in the germline V gene (reference sequence). This CDR3 is 13 amino acids long. CDR3 coding DNA: TGTGCCAGCAGCTCTGGAACCGACACTGAAGCTTTCTTT. Translating gives CASSSGTDTEAFF.

This rearrangement joins TRBV11-2 to TRBJ1-3, with D perhaps TRBD1 (6 bases). V was trimmed by 0 bases and J by 4 bases, leaving 13 bases between them. Germline CDR1 and CDR2: SGHAT and FQNNGV. The CDR3 contains 16 residues. CDR3 residues: CASSLDPQGRGNTIYF. CDR3 in DNA: TGTGCCAGCAGCTTAGATCCACAGGGTCGGGGAAACACCATATATTTT.

V gene TRBV7-2 combines with J gene TRBJ2-3, with D perhaps matching TRBD1 (5 bases). Germline CDR1 and CDR2: SGHTA and FQGNSA. The ends were cut back, 1 base at V and 4 bases at J, with 9 bases in the middle. The CDR3 sequence is 14 residues long. In DNA form, the CDR3 reads TGTGCCAGCAGCTTAGACAGGTTCGCAGATACGCAGTATTTT. Amino acid sequence: CASSLDRFADTQYF.

This clone appeared a single time. The rearrangement joins TRBV7-6 to TRBJ2-5, with D perhaps matching TRBD2 (5 bases). Germline CDR1 and CDR2: SGHVS and FNYEAQ. V was clipped by 1 base and J by 4 bases, with 13 bases between them. There are 15 residues in the CDR3. The CDR3 DNA follows: TGTGCCAGCAGCTTAGGTAGCCTAGCCCTAGAGACCCAGTACTTC. Amino acids: CASSLGSLALETQYF.

This clone was observed once. CDR3: CATSRDRAATLPQHF. CDR3 DNA sequence: TGTGCCACCAGCAGAGATCGGGCCGCCACTTTACCCCAGCATTTT. The chain employs TRBV15 and TRBJ1-5; D is unresolved. Deletions cut 0 bases from V and 10 bases from J, with 16 bases between. Germline CDR1 and CDR2: LNHNV and YYDKDF (reference sequence). The CDR3 totals 15 residues.

The chain couples TRBV12-3 or TRBV12-4 to TRBJ2-7; possibly TRBD2 for D (6 bases). The V and J ends lost 3 bases and 4 bases respectively, with 10 bases between them. CDR3 length: 13 residues. The CDR3 region is CASSFRGRYEQYF. The CDR3 DNA reads as TGTGCCAGCAGTTTTCGGGGGAGGTACGAGCAGTACTTC.

The rearrangement uses TRBV11-2 and TRBJ1-2; perhaps TRBD1 as D (5 bases). Trimming shortened V by 5 bases and J by 1 base, and 14 bases separated the two germline ends. The CDR3 is 15 residues long. In germline, CDR1 is SGHAT, CDR2 FQNNGV. This CDR3 reads CASSPRGYFNYGYTF. As DNA, the CDR3 is TGTGCCAGCAGCCCCCGGGGGTACTTTAACTATGGCTACACCTTC.

The chain uses TRBV7-9 and TRBJ2-1; no definite D call. In germline, CDR1 is SEHNR, CDR2 FQNEAQ (reference sequence). V lost 1 base and J lost 4, with 11 bases in between. CDR3 size: 15 residues. The CDR3 is CASSLDTAVYNEQFF. The CDR3 bases are TGTGCCAGCAGCTTAGATACGGCAGTTTACAATGAGCAGTTCTTC.

This clone was recorded a few times. The rearrangement uses TRBV7-8 and TRBJ2-7, with D perhaps being TRBD1 or TRBD2 (5 bases each). V was shortened by 4 bases and J by 4 bases, with 14 bases between the two germline ends. CDR1 and CDR2 (germline): SGHVS, FQNEAQ. CDR3 length equals 14 residues. The CDR3 region has the DNA TGTGCCAGCAGCTCCTCCGGGGCGAAGTACGAGCAGTACTTC. Protein sequence: CASSSSGAKYEQYF. The full variable domain, completed using reference TRBV7-8 and TRBJ2-7, is GAGVSQSPRYKVAKRGQDVALRCDPISGHVSLFWYQQALGQGPEFLTYFQNEAQLDKSGLPSDRFFAERPEGSVSTLKIQRTQQEDSAVYLCASSSSGAKYEQYFGPGTRLTVT.

This chain links TRBV5-1 with TRBJ2-7; possibly TRBD1 for D (6 bases). The V end lost 4 bases, the J end lost 3 bases, and 26 bases lay between the germline ends. The V gene's germline CDR1 is SGHRS and CDR2 YFSETQ. The length of the CDR3 is 18 residues. The CDR3 sequence: CASSRTFSTGIARYEQYF. The CDR3 DNA reads as TGCGCCAGCAGCCGAACTTTCTCAACAGGGATAGCGCGCTACGAGCAGTACTTC. The complete variable domain, with remaining parts taken from reference TRBV5-1 and TRBJ2-7, reads KAGVTQTPRYLIKTRGQQVTLSCSPISGHRSVSWYQQTPGQGLQFLFEYFSETQRNKGNFPGRFSGRQFSNSRSEMNVSTLELGDSALYLCASSRTFSTGIARYEQYFGPGTRLTVT.

CDR3 sequence: CASSFRPEERGGPLHF. The DNA for the CDR3 is TGTGCCAGCAGCTTCCGCCCCGAAGAAAGGGGTGGACCCCTCCACTTT. The chain has TRBV7-9 and TRBJ1-6, with D perhaps TRBD1 (5 bases). The CDR3 sequence is 16 residues long. The germline V and J ends were trimmed by 3 bases and 12 bases, with 21 bases remaining between them. Germline assignment: CDR1 SEHNR and CDR2 FQNEAQ (reference sequence).

This sequence joins TRBV10-3 and TRBJ2-5, with a tentative D call TRBD2 (5 bases). The germline V and J ends were trimmed by 6 bases and 3 bases, with 11 bases remaining between them. The CDR3 is 13 residues long. Germline assignment: CDR1 ENHRY and CDR2 SYGVKD. DNA of the CDR3: TGTGCCATCAGGCCAAGGCGGGAAGAGACCCAGTACTTC. Translation gives CAIRPRREETQYF.

V usage is TRBV5-1 and J usage is TRBJ1-1; D unresolved. The germline gives CDR1 SGHRS, CDR2 YFSETQ. Trimming stripped 0 bases from V and 4 bases from J, with 4 bases between. The CDR3 length is 12 residues. The CDR3 coding sequence is TGCGCCAGCAGCTTGGATCGCACTGAAGCTTTCTTT. The encoded protein is CASSLDRTEAFF.

The CDR3 sequence: CASSLSGGNTEAFF. The CDR3 DNA reads TGTGCCAGCAGCTTATCGGGGGGGAACACTGAAGCTTTCTTT. The chain combines TRBV7-6 with TRBJ1-1; maybe TRBD1 (5 bases). Germline lookup yields CDR1 SGHVS and CDR2 FNYEAQ. V was pared by 2 bases and J by 1 base, with 8 bases between. This CDR3 has 14 amino acids. Variable domain in full (rest from reference TRBV7-6 and TRBJ1-1): GAGVSQSPRYKVTKRGQDVALRCDPISGHVSLYWYRQALGQGPEFLTYFNYEAQQDKSGLPNDRFSAERPEGSISTLTIQRTEQRDSAMYRCASSLSGGNTEAFFGQGTRLTVV.

The chain recombines TRBV19 with TRBJ2-2; a possible D gene is TRBD2 (6 bases). The germline CDR1 and CDR2 sequences are LNHDA and SQIVND (reference sequence). Trimming shortened V by 5 bases and J by 5 bases, and 15 bases separated the two germline ends. The CDR3 has 15 amino acids. The CDR3 loop reads CASSPTSGRTGELFF. The CDR3, as DNA: TGTGCCAGTAGTCCGACGTCCGGGAGAACCGGGGAGCTGTTTTTT. The complete variable domain, with remaining parts taken from reference TRBV19 and TRBJ2-2, reads DGGITQSPKYLFRKEGQNVTLSCEQNLNHDAMYWYRQDPGQGLRLIYYSQIVNDFQKGDIAEGYSVSREKKESFPLTVTSAQKNPTAFYLCASSPTSGRTGELFFGEGSRLTVL.

The chain links TRBV9 to TRBJ1-1; 8 bases match TRBD1. The germline V gene encodes CDR1 SGDLS and CDR2 YYNGEE. V gave up 3 bases and J gave up 4 bases; unmatched junction bases: 5. This CDR3 is 14 amino acids long. As DNA, the CDR3 is TGTGCCAGCAGCGCCAGGACAGGGATCACTGAAGCTTTCTTT. This encodes CASSARTGITEAFF.

The rearrangement uses TRBV21-1 and TRBJ2-7; the table's D call of TRBD1 was not tested on the DNA. TRBV21-1 is shown as a pseudogene. The CDR3 length is 23 residues. CDR3 loop: CASSKGPAPRRAYPHPFSYEQYF. The CDR3 DNA is TGTGCCAGCAGCAAAGGACCCGCCCCCCGCAGGGCCTATCCTCATCCCTTTTCCTACGAGCAGTACTTC.

V gene TRBV13 combines with J gene TRBJ2-2, with 8 positions matching TRBD2. This CDR3 comprises 15 residues. The germline CDR1 and CDR2 sequences are PRHDT and FYEKMQ (reference sequence). J gave up 6 bases and V 2 bases, and 5 bases lay outside the gene matches. CDR3 DNA: TGTGCCAGCAGCTTAAGCGAGCGGGGGTCCGGGGAGCTGTTTTTT. The encoded protein is CASSLSERGSGELFF.

The V gene is TRBV19, the J gene TRBJ2-7, with D perhaps being TRBD1 or TRBD2 (5 bases each). This CDR3 spans 16 amino acids. CDR1 LNHDA and CDR2 SQIVND come from the germline V gene (reference sequence). With 5 bases removed from V and 3 bases from J, the gap between germline ends came to 20 bases. This chain's CDR3 is CASSHIGTVPNYEQYF. CDR3 coding DNA: TGTGCCAGTAGTCATATCGGGACGGTGCCTAACTACGAGCAGTACTTC.